Given below is one TCR beta chain in context. Its antigen is unknown. The sample comes from a study of CXCR3-negative and CXCR3-positive naive CD8 T cells. The CDR3 is 13 residues long. Germline loops: CDR1 SGHTA, CDR2 FQGNSA. 5' RACE with UMI labels generated the TRB cDNA libraries. TCRdb re-called the 5' RACE reads and catalogs CDR3 proteins one per entry, DNA excluded. This repertoire includes tens of thousands of distinct CDR3 sequences. Study-wide results and caveats: In cryopreserved cells, CXCR3 expression partially decreased, and fresh PBMCs were used in most assays.

Sample: naive CXCR3- CD8+ T cells from blood. The subset: CD45RO-CCR7+CD27+CD95- naive CD8+ T cells lacking CXCR3 (TNR3-). This sequence joins TRBV7-2 and TRBJ1-2; as DNA is missing, the TRBD1 call by TCRdb cannot be tested. This TCR came from a human donor in good health. Some clones in this sample may be carry-over from other donors' samples. CDR3 protein: CASSRGVPYGYTF.